The clone carrying this T cell receptor beta chain was picked up a small number of times. This CDR3 has 16 amino acids. V was cut by 5 bases and J by 1 base, with 17 bases left in between. Per germline, CDR1 SGHTA and CDR2 FQGNSA. This sample stems from a study of T-cell reconstitution after alpha-beta-depleted transplantation in children. Unique molecular identifiers were used in preparing the TCRbeta library. TCRdb ran MiXCR on the PCR reads and lists one entry per CDR3 protein. The sample consists of some 840,000 distinct CDR3 sequences, 15% to 20% of them appearing once. The V and J genes are TRBV7-2 and TRBJ2-5; D gene unclear. This material consisted of PBMCs, mostly from graft donor cells, taken 360 days after TCRalphabeta/CD19-depleted stem cell transplant. The receptor was derived from a male patient between 10 and 17 years old who had a stem cell transplant for acute lymphoblastic leukemia, so the T cells may come from the graft donor. In DNA, the CDR3 is TGTGCCAGCAGCCCCCGTCGGTCGGGCCCCCAAGAGACCCAGTACTTC. This sequence encodes CASSPRRSGPQETQYF. The complete variable domain, with remaining parts taken from reference TRBV7-2 and TRBJ2-5, reads GAGVSQSPSNKVTEKGKDVELRCDPISGHTALYWYRQSLGQGLEFLIYFQGNSAPDKSGLPSDRFSAERTGGSVSTLTIQRTQQEDSAVYLCASSPRRSGPQETQYFGPGTRLLVL.